Following are 15 T cell receptor beta chains from one sample sequenced in a study of blood T cell repertoires in COVID-19 (dated by TCRdb to about 2020). The library came from the immunoSEQ multiplex PCR assay. TCRdb limited this immuneACCESS table to in-frame rearrangements with V and J called. A share of clones is missing; checked studies link under half to unresolved V genes, and the rest is unexplained. Here the sample has about 200,000 clones; around 81% occur a single time. Around 5.4% of the sample is in the top ten clones. The material sequenced was peripheral blood. Every receptor here comes from a woman aged 70 to 79 with acute or convalescent COVID-19.

The chain links TRBV29-1 to TRBJ1-2; D might be TRBD1 (5 bases). Trimming cost V 3 bases and J 8 bases, with 16 bases left between them. Germline CDR1 and CDR2: SQVTM and ANQGSEA. The CDR3 is made up of 13 amino acids. CDR3 bases: TGCAGCGTTGACGGAGGGGAGGGTTGGGGCTACACCTTC. This encodes CSVDGGEGWGYTF.

The sample holds a few counts of this clone. The V gene is TRBV5-1, the J gene TRBJ1-2, with 9 bases aligning to TRBD1. The CDR3 spans 15 residues. With V trimmed by 0 bases and J by 7 bases, 7 bases remained unmatched. The germline CDR1 and CDR2 sequences are SGHRS and YFSETQ. The CDR3 reads CASSLGVQGASGYTF. CDR3 nucleotides: TGCGCCAGCAGCTTGGGTGTACAGGGGGCTTCTGGCTACACCTTC.

This chain connects TRBV7-2 to TRBJ2-7, with 7 bases lining up with TRBD1. J gave up 1 base and V 11 bases, and 8 bases lay outside the gene matches. The CDR3 is 13 amino acids. The germline V gene has CDR1 SGHTA and CDR2 FQGNSA. CDR3 bases: TGTGCCGAGGTGGACAGGTTTTCCTACGAGCAGTACTTC. Translating gives CAEVDRFSYEQYF.

The chain couples TRBV11-1 to TRBJ2-5; a weak D match, TRBD1 (6 bases). CDR3 length equals 14 residues. Germline lookup yields CDR1 SGHAT and CDR2 FQDESV (reference sequence). Between the trimmed V and J ends, which lost 1 base and 2 bases, there was a span of 8 bases. CDR3 coding DNA: TGTGCCAGCAGCTTAGTCGGGACACAAGAGACCCAGTACTTC. Translating gives CASSLVGTQETQYF.

The table lists this clone with a count of one. The gene calls are TRBV10-3 and TRBJ1-4; possibly TRBD1 for D (6 bases). The V gene lost 8 bases and the J gene lost 2 bases, with 24 bases spanning the gap. The germline V gene has CDR1 ENHRY and CDR2 SYGVKD. CDR3 length: 18 residues. CDR3 bases: TGTGCCATCCGGGCGGGGCCGGGGGGGCTTTCGACTAATGAAAAACTGTTTTTT. Its translation: CAIRAGPGGLSTNEKLFF.

The V and J genes are TRBV20-1 and TRBJ2-7; D gene ambiguous. Germline V lookup: CDR1 DFQATT, CDR2 SNEGSKA (reference sequence). The germline V and J ends were trimmed by 1 base and 6 bases, with 7 bases remaining between them. This CDR3 is 11 amino acids long. In DNA form, the CDR3 reads TGCAGTGCTAGAGTAGTTTCCGAGCAGTACTTC. Translation: CSARVVSEQYF.

V is TRBV11-1 and J is TRBJ1-1, with a possible D match to TRBD1 (6 bases). This CDR3 comprises 16 residues. The V end lost 0 bases, the J end lost 3 bases, and 14 bases lay between the germline ends. The germline V gene has CDR1 SGHAT and CDR2 FQDESV (reference sequence). For the CDR3, the DNA is TGTGCCAGCAGCTTAGCGACGGCAGGGGCGGACACTGAAGCTTTCTTT. Protein sequence: CASSLATAGADTEAFF.

This chain links TRBV3-1 (or the pseudogene TRBV3-2) with TRBJ2-7, with TRBD2 matching over 12 bases. Germline CDR1 reads LGHDT; CDR2 reads YNNKEL (reference sequence). The CDR3 spans 14 residues. V shed 3 bases and J 7 bases; nucleotides not matched to a gene: 4. In DNA, the CDR3 is TGTGCCAGCAGCCAGTCTAGCGGGGGGGTGGAGCAGTACTTC. Protein sequence: CASSQSSGGVEQYF.

This chain joins TRBV27 and TRBJ2-7, with 8 bases matching TRBD2. Losses at the gene ends were 6 bases for V and 0 bases for J; bases not matched to a gene: 7. CDR1 and CDR2 from the germline V gene are MNHEY and SMNVEV (reference sequence). This CDR3 has 15 amino acids. The CDR3 DNA is TGTGCCAGCAGGGGACTAGATACGGGCTCCTACGAGCAGTACTTC. It specifies CASRGLDTGSYEQYF.

This clone has more than one count but fewer than ten. The chain employs TRBV28 and TRBJ1-2, with a possible D match to TRBD1 (5 bases). This CDR3 has 11 amino acids. V dropped 4 bases and J dropped 12 bases, with 12 bases sitting between them. Germline assignment: CDR1 MDHEN and CDR2 SYDVKM. The CDR3: CASSSQGLHTF. The CDR3 DNA follows: TGTGCCAGCAGTTCCCAGGGCCTCCACACCTTC.

This clone was seen only once. This chain links TRBV9 with TRBJ1-6; D call uncertain. The germline V and J ends were trimmed by 0 bases and 8 bases, with 12 bases remaining between them. Germline CDR1 is SGDLS and CDR2 is YYNGEE. The CDR3 loop spans 15 amino acids. The CDR3 DNA reads as TGTGCCAGCAGCGTAGCTACCGGTCTGGATTCACCCCTCCACTTT. Encoded protein: CASSVATGLDSPLHF.

There are a few counts of this clone. The rearrangement uses TRBV19 and TRBJ2-1; D remains unclear. Trimming removed 3 bases from V and 4 bases from J, with 7 bases in between. The CDR3 is 13 amino acids. In germline, CDR1 is LNHDA, CDR2 SQIVND (reference sequence). CDR3 nucleotide sequence: TGTGCCAGTAGTATGAGCGAGTACAATGAGCAGTTCTTC. It specifies CASSMSEYNEQFF.

This clone was found a few times. This sequence joins TRBV7-2 and TRBJ2-3; 9 positions agree with TRBD2. The CDR3 sequence is 16 residues long. CDR1 and CDR2 from the germline V gene are SGHTA and FQGNSA. V lost 1 base and J lost 4; bases outside the gene matches: 6. The CDR3 sequence: CASSLGHSGSADTQYF. The CDR3 DNA is TGTGCCAGCAGCTTAGGTCATAGCGGGAGTGCAGATACGCAGTATTTT.

The rearrangement uses TRBV30 and TRBJ2-7, with D possibly being TRBD2 (5 bases). V was cut by 0 bases and J by 6 bases, with 12 bases left in between. The CDR3 consists of 13 residues. Germline V CDR1 and CDR2: GTSNPN, SVGIG (reference sequence). CDR3 sequence: CAWSVRGSGEQYF. DNA of the CDR3: TGTGCCTGGAGTGTACGGGGATCCGGCGAGCAGTACTTC.

The CDR3 loop is CASSPQGRQPQHF. CDR3 coding DNA: TGTGCCAGCAGTCCCCAGGGGAGACAGCCCCAGCATTTT. This chain connects TRBV6-6 to TRBJ1-5; D may be TRBD1 (6 bases). V shed 5 bases and J shed 7 bases, with 12 bases lying between them. Germline-derived CDR1 and CDR2 are MNHNY and SVGAGI (reference sequence). This CDR3 region has 13 residues.